This T cell receptor beta chain came from a study of radiotherapy plus CTLA-4 blockade in lung cancer. Overall study context: There were objective responses in 18% of patients, and over 30% had disease control.

In its sample, this clone was seen once. Its target is not known. Study outcomes and limitations: Response was reportedly best predicted by early blood T cell clone dynamics, with interferon-beta. After treatment with radiotherapy plus ipilimumab, TCR clones that came from the tumor expanded in blood.

The data were produced by immunoSEQ multiplex PCR, yet TCRdb's version contains in-frame clones alone and is incomplete. This table has some 25,000 clones, 70% to 75% appearing once. In germline, CDR1 is SNHLY, CDR2 FYNNEI. V shed 3 bases, J shed 8 bases, and the junction held 5 bases outside the gene matches. CDR3 length: 13 amino acids. Focal radiation plus CTLA-4 blockade with ipilimumab was administered to patients who had chemo-refractory metastatic non-small-cell lung cancer. The receptor comes from a human donor with non-small cell lung cancer whose response to radiotherapy plus ipilimumab could not be evaluated. The chain uses TRBV2 and TRBJ1-2; TRBD1 agrees at 8 bases. The specimen was peripheral blood, collected from a patient treated with radiotherapy plus ipilimumab. The CDR3 sequence is CASSETGAWGYTF. The CDR3 DNA sequence: TGTGCCAGCAGTGAGACAGGGGCTTGGGGCTACACCTTC. Full variable domain (outside the CDR3, taken from reference TRBV2 and TRBJ1-2): EPEVTQTPSHQVTQMGQEVILRCVPISNHLYFYWYRQILGQKVEFLVSFYNNEISEKSEIFDDQFSVERPDGSNFTLKIRSTKLEDSAMYFCASSETGAWGYTFGSGTRLTVV.